This entry concerns a single T cell receptor (beta chain). This sample stems from a study of blood T cell repertoires in COVID-19. The germline V and J ends were trimmed by 6 bases and 8 bases, with 17 bases remaining between them. The CDR3 runs to 14 residues. CDR1 is LNHDA, CDR2 SQIVND, per germline (reference sequence). Per the study methods: Estimates of nucleated cell counts were drawn from the amplification of reference gene primers. The repertoire was sequenced with immunoSEQ multiplex PCR; TCRdb's copy has only in-frame clones and lacks some. That table supplies the V and J calls and clone size; D and trimming were determined from the DNA. Of roughly 320,000 clones in the sample, roughly nine tenths were seen once.

The V and J genes are TRBV19 and TRBJ1-3; tentative D call: TRBD1 (6 bases). The receptor was isolated from a woman younger than 45 with COVID-19, enrolled during active disease. The sequenced material came from peripheral blood. This CDR3 reads CASRDRRNIDTIYF. CDR3 in DNA: TGTGCCAGTAGAGACAGGCGCAACATAGACACCATATATTTT. Full variable domain (missing parts from reference TRBV19 and TRBJ1-3): DGGITQSPKYLFRKEGQNVTLSCEQNLNHDAMYWYRQDPGQGLRLIYYSQIVNDFQKGDIAEGYSVSREKKESFPLTVTSAQKNPTAFYLCASRDRRNIDTIYFGEGSWLTVV.